The 4 T cell receptor beta chains below all came from one sample that was sequenced in a study of blood T cell repertoires in COVID-19. Repertoires were generated with immunoSEQ multiplex PCR, while TCRdb's copy carries only in-frame clones and drops some. The top ten clones hold about 3.6% of a sample with under 150,000 clones, approximately 81% of them seen once. Material for sequencing was peripheral blood. These receptors all stem from a man aged 40-49 years with acute or convalescent COVID-19.

The chain recombines TRBV11-2 with TRBJ1-1; D might be TRBD1 (6 bases). The CDR3 consists of 14 residues. Germline CDR1 is SGHAT and CDR2 is FQNNGV. Between the trimmed V and J ends, which lost 7 bases and 7 bases, there was a span of 19 bases. CDR3 in DNA: TGTGCCAGCACCCAGGGGAGGGGCTCGGGTGAAGCTTTCTTT. This sequence encodes CASTQGRGSGEAFF. Looking up the rest from reference TRBV11-2 and TRBJ1-1 gives the full variable domain: EAGVAQSPRYKIIEKRQSVAFWCNPISGHATLYWYQQILGQGPKLLIQFQNNGVVDDSQLPKDRFSAERLKGVDSTLKIQPAKLEDSAVYLCASTQGRGSGEAFFGQGTRLTVV.

The CDR3 DNA reads TGTGCCAGTAAAGCTATCTCCGGGACAGGGGGCACCGGGGAGCTGTTTTTT. This encodes CASKAISGTGGTGELFF. The chain joins TRBV19 to TRBJ2-2, with 11 bases aligning to TRBD1. CDR3 size: 17 residues. V trimming: 7 bases; J trimming: 4 bases; junction bases outside the gene matches: 11. Per germline, CDR1 LNHDA and CDR2 SQIVND (reference sequence).

This clone was seen a single time. V is TRBV18 and J is TRBJ1-4; D unclear. This CDR3 is 14 amino acids long. Germline CDR1 and CDR2: KGHSH and LQKENI. The germline V and J ends were trimmed by 6 bases and 5 bases, with 13 bases remaining between them. The CDR3 sequence is CASSPSGRNEKLFF. The CDR3 DNA reads as TGTGCCAGCTCGCCCTCAGGCAGGAATGAAAAACTGTTTTTT.

This clone was seen more than once but under ten times. The genes are TRBV30 and TRBJ1-2; no definite D call. The germline V gene has CDR1 GTSNPN and CDR2 SVGIG (reference sequence). V was trimmed by 5 bases and J by 4 bases, leaving 14 bases between them. The CDR3 covers 13 residues. CDR3 protein: CAWDGEGGYGYTF. In nucleotides, the CDR3 is TGTGCCTGGGACGGGGAAGGAGGCTATGGCTACACCTTC.